This record looks at one T cell receptor (beta chain) sequence and its context. The antigen is undetermined. The CDR3 is 16 amino acids. Germline trimming cut 6 bases from V and 3 bases from J; bases unmatched to any gene: 7. CDR1 SGHAT and CDR2 FQNNGV come from the germline V gene. The protocol was immunoSEQ multiplex PCR, while the TCRdb copy is restricted to in-frame clones and leaves out a portion. The table records around 5,000 clones, around 81% of them present only once. This sample is drawn from a study of hypomethylating agent response in myelodysplastic syndrome. General study findings and limits: Non-responders showed more contracted clonotypes post-treatment, while responders showed more novel ones.

This material consisted of bone marrow, taken before or after starting hypomethylating agent treatment for myelodysplastic syndrome (not recorded which). The rearrangement joins TRBV11-2 to TRBJ2-3, with 12 bases fitting TRBD2. The TCR originated in a human donor with myelodysplastic syndrome. CDR3 sequence (DNA): TGTGCCAGCAGTCTCAGGACTAGCGGGGCGACAGATACGCAGTATTTT. Its protein product is CASSLRTSGATDTQYF.